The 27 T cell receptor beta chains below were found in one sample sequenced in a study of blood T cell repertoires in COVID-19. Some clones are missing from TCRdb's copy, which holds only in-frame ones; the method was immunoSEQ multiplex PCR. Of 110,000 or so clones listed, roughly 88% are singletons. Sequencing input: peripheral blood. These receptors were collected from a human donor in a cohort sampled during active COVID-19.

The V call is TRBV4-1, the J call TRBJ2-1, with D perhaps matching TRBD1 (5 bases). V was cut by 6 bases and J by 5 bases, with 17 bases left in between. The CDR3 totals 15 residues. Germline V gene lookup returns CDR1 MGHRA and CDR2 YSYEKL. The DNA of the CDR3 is TGCGCCAGCAGACGAAGATCCGACAGCAACAATGAGCAGTTCTTC. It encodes CASRRRSDSNNEQFF.

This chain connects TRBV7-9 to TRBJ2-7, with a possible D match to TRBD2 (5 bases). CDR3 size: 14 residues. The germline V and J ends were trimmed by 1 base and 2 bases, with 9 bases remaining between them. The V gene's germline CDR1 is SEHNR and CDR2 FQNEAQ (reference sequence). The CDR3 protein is CASSLGPGTYEQYF. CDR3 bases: TGTGCCAGCAGCTTAGGACCGGGGACCTACGAGCAGTACTTC.

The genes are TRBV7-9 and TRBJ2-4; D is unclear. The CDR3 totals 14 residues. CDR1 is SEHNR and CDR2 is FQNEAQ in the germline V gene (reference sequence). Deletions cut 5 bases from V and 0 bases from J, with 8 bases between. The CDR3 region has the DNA TGTGCCAGCAGCAATTCCCTAGCCAAAAACATTCAGTACTTC. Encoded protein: CASSNSLAKNIQYF.

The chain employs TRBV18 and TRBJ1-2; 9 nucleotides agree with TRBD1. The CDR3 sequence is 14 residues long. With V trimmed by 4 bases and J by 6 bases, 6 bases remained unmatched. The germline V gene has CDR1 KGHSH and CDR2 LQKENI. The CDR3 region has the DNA TGTGCCAGCTCACTCCAAGGGACAGGGCATGGCTACACCTTC. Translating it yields CASSLQGTGHGYTF.

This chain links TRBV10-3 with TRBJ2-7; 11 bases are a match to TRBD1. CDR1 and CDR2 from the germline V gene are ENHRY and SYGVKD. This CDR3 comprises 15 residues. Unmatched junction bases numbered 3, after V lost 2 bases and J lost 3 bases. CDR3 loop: CAISEGGTGGYEQYF. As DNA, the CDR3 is TGTGCCATCAGTGAGGGGGGGACAGGGGGCTACGAGCAGTACTTC.

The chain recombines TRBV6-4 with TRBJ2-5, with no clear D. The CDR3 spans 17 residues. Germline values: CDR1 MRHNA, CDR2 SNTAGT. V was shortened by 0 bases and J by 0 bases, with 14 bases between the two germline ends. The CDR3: CASSDSFLRENQETQYF. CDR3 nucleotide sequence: TGTGCCAGCAGTGACTCGTTTTTACGCGAAAACCAAGAGACCCAGTACTTC.

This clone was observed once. The CDR3 region is CSGGSDIRGWDTDTQYF. The DNA of the CDR3 is TGCAGCGGGGGGTCCGACATACGGGGTTGGGACACAGATACGCAGTATTTT. The V gene is TRBV29-1, the J gene TRBJ2-3; tentatively, D is TRBD1 or TRBD2 (5 bases each). CDR3 size: 17 residues. The germline V gene encodes CDR1 SQVTM and CDR2 ANQGSEA. Trimming cost V 7 bases and J 2 bases, with 25 bases left between them.

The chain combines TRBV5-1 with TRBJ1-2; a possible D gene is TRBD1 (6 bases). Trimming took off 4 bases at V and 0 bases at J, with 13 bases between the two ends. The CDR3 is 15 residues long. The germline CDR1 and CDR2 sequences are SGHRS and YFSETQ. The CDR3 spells CASSLQGVTNYGYTF. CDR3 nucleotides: TGCGCCAGCAGCCTACAGGGAGTTACTAACTATGGCTACACCTTC.

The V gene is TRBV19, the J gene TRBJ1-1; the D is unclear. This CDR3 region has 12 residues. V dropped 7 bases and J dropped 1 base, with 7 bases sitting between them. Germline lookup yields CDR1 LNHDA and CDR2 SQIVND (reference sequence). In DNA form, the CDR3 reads TGTGCCAGTATCACTGGGAACACTGAAGCTTTCTTT. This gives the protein CASITGNTEAFF. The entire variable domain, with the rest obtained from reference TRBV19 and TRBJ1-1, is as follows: DGGITQSPKYLFRKEGQNVTLSCEQNLNHDAMYWYRQDPGQGLRLIYYSQIVNDFQKGDIAEGYSVSREKKESFPLTVTSAQKNPTAFYLCASITGNTEAFFGQGTRLTVV.

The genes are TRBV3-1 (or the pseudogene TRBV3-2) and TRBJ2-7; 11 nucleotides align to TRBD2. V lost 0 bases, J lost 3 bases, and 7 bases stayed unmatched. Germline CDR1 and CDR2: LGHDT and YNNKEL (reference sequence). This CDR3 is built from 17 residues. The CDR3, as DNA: TGTGCCAGCAGCCAAGACGGTAGCGGGAGGGGGATCTACGAGCAGTACTTC. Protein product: CASSQDGSGRGIYEQYF.

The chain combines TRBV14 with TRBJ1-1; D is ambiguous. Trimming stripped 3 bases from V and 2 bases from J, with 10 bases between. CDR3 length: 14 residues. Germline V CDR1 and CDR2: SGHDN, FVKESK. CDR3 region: CASSHLALNTEAFF. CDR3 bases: TGTGCCAGCAGCCATCTCGCACTCAACACTGAAGCTTTCTTT. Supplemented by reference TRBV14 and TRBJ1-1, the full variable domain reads EAGVTQFPSHSVIEKGQTVTLRCDPISGHDNLYWYRRVMGKEIKFLLHFVKESKQDESGMPNNRFLAERTGGTYSTLKVQPAELEDSGVYFCASSHLALNTEAFFGQGTRLTVV.

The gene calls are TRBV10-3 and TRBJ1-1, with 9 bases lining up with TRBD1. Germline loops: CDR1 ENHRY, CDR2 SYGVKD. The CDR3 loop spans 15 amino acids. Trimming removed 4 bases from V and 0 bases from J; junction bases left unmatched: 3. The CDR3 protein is CAISVGTGMNTEAFF. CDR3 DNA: TGTGCCATCAGTGTAGGGACAGGGATGAACACTGAAGCTTTCTTT.

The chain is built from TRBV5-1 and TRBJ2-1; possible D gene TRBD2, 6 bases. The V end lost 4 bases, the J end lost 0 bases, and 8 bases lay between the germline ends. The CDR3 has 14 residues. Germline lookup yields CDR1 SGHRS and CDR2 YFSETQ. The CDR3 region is CASSAGPSYNEQFF. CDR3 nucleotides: TGCGCCAGCAGCGCGGGGCCCTCCTACAATGAGCAGTTCTTC.

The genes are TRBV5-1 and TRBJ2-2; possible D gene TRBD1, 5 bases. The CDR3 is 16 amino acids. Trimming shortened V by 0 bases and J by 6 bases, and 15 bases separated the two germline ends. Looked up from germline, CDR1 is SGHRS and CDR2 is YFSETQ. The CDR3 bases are TGCGCCAGCAGCTTGGGATCAGGGTTTCGTGCCGGGGAGCTGTTTTTT. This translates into CASSLGSGFRAGELFF.

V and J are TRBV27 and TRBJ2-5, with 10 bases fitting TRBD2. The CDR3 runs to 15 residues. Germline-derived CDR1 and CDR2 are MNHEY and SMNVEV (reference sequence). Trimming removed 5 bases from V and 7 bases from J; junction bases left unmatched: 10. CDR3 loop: CASSIAGGRAGTQYF. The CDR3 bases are TGTGCCAGCAGTATAGCGGGGGGAAGGGCGGGGACCCAGTACTTC.

Here the CDR3 reads CASSLVGGNSPLHF. The CDR3 bases are TGTGCCAGCAGCTTAGTTGGGGGGAATTCACCCCTCCACTTT. The V call is TRBV7-9, the J call TRBJ1-6; the D gene is possibly TRBD1 (5 bases). V was cut by 1 base and J by 7 bases, with 8 bases left in between. CDR1 is SEHNR, CDR2 FQNEAQ, per germline (reference sequence). This CDR3 comprises 14 residues.

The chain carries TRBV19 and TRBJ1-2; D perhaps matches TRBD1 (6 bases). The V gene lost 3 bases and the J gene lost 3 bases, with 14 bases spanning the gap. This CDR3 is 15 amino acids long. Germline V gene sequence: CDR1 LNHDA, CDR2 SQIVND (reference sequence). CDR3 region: CASSIGAGAYYGYTF. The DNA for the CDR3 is TGTGCCAGTAGTATCGGGGCAGGGGCTTACTATGGCTACACCTTC.

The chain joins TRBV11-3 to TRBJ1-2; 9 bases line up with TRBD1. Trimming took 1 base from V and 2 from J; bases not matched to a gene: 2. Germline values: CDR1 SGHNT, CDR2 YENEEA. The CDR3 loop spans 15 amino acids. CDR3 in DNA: TGTGCCAGCAGCTTAGTTGGGACAGGGAACTATGGCTACACCTTC. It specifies CASSLVGTGNYGYTF.

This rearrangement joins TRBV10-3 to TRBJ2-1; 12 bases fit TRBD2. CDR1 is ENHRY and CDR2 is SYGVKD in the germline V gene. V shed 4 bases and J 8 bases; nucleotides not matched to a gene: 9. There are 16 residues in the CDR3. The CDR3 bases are TGTGCCATCAGTGGCTCTAGCGGGAGGGCGGTGGATGAGCAGTTCTTC. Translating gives CAISGSSGRAVDEQFF.

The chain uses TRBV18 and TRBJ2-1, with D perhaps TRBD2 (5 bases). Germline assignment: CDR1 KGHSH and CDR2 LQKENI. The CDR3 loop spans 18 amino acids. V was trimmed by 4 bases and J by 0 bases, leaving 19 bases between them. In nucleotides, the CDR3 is TGTGCCAGCTCACTTTACACATATAGCGCAAGCTCCTACAATGAGCAGTTCTTC. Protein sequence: CASSLYTYSASSYNEQFF.

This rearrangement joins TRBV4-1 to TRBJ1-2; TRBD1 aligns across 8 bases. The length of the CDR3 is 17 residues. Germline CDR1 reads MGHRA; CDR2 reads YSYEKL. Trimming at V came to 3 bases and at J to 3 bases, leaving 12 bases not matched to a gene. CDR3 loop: CASSHRTGQLWDYGYTF. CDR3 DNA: TGCGCCAGCAGCCACCGGACAGGGCAGCTCTGGGACTATGGCTACACCTTC.

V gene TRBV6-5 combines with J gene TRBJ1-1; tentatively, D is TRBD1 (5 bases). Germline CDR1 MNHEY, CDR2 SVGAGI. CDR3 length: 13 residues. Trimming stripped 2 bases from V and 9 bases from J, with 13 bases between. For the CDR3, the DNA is TGTGCCAGCAGTTACGTCGGACAATCCCAAGCTTTCTTT. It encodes CASSYVGQSQAFF.

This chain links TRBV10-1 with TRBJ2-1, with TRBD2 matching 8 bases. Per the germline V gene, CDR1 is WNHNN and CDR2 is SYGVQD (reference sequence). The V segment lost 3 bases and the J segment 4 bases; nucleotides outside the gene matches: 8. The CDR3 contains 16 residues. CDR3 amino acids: CASSERKTSGYNEQFF. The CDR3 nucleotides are TGCGCCAGCAGTGAAAGAAAAACTAGCGGATACAATGAGCAGTTCTTC.

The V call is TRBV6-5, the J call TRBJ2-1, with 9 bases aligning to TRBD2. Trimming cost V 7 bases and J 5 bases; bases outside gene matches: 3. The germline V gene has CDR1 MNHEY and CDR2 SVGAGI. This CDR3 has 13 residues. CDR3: CASKVAGDNEQFF. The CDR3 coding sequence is TGTGCCAGCAAAGTAGCGGGAGACAATGAGCAGTTCTTC.

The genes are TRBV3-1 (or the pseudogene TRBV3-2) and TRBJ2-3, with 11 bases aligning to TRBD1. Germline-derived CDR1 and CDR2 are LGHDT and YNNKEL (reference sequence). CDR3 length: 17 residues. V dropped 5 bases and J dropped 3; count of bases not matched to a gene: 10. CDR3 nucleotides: TGTGCCAGCAGCACCCGGAGGACAGGGGGCTGGACAGATACGCAGTATTTT. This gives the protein CASSTRRTGGWTDTQYF.

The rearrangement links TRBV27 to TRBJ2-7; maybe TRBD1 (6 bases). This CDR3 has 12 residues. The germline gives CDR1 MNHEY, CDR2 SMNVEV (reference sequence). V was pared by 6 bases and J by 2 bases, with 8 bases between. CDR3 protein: CASSTGPYEQYF. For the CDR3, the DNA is TGTGCCAGCAGCACAGGGCCCTACGAGCAGTACTTC.

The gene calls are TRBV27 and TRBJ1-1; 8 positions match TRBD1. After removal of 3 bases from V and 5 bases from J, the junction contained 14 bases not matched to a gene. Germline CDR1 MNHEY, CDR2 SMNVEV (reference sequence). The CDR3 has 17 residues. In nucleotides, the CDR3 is TGTGCCAGCAGTTTGTCATCGACAGGGGTTTTATGGACTGAAGCTTTCTTT. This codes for CASSLSSTGVLWTEAFF.